This T cell receptor (beta chain) was documented in a study of shared clonotypes between healthy human individuals. Study results and limitations: Naive subsets generally exceeded memory subsets in estimated richness.

Deep was the level used in running the assay. In the study's own analysis: From ImmunoSEQ came sequences covering only the junction and carrying no quality scores, so filtering differed. TCRdb's copy holds only in-frame clones and misses some; the assay was immunoSEQ multiplex PCR. V and J calls and clone size are those listed in that table; D and trimming were worked out from the DNA. Of some 600,000 clones in the sample, roughly 96% are singletons; the top ten hold more than 0.085%. Naive CD8 cells were CD45RO-negative, positively selected for CCR7, excluding terminally differentiated effector memory CD45RA+ cells. As concerns this clone: Its target is not known.

The sequence derives from a woman aged 25 to 39 in good health. Specimen: naive CD8+ T cells sorted from blood.

The DNA for the CDR3 is TGTGCCAGCAGCGTAGTGGCCGGAAACACCATATATTTT. Translated, it gives CASSVVAGNTIYF. This rearrangement joins TRBV9 to TRBJ1-3; D uncertain. Trimming shortened V by 0 bases and J by 4 bases, and 5 bases separated the two germline ends. The CDR3 contains 13 residues. The germline gives CDR1 SGDLS, CDR2 YYNGEE.